What follows describes a single TCR beta chain. CDR1 and CDR2 (germline): LGHNT, FRNRAP. J was trimmed by 7 bases and V by 5 bases; bases with no gene match: 7. The CDR3 is 15 residues long. This sample was taken from a study of blood T cell repertoires in COVID-19. As for the study in general: Samples representing acute and convalescent COVID-19 were sourced from the United States, Italy and Spain.

Produced via immunoSEQ multiplex PCR; TCRdb's table is partial and in-frame only. Seen here are some 170,000 clones, around nine tenths observed once, and the top ten hold over 15%. The receptor comes from a man aged 60 to 75 with active or convalescent COVID-19. The material sequenced was peripheral blood. V usage is TRBV12-5 and J usage is TRBJ1-6; 8 positions agree with TRBD1. The CDR3 region is CASGPETGANSPLHF. The CDR3 DNA sequence: TGTGCTAGTGGTCCAGAGACAGGGGCGAATTCACCCCTCCACTTT.